The entry below gives a single TCR beta chain sequence along with its context. Its cognate antigen is unknown. The data were taken from a study of cytomegalovirus exposure and HLA in healthy donors. Across the whole study: The roughly 130 validation repertoires used the same platform as the approximately 670 first-cohort repertoires (as reported by a later analysis). Study-wide points: A few of the chains that were CMV-associated were confirmed in vitro to be specific for CMV antigens. Some TCR beta chains (164 of them) were listed as cytomegalovirus-associated.

Profiled with immunoSEQ multiplex PCR; TCRdb holds only in-frame clones, not every one. Among about 250,000 clones, approximately 84% were seen once, and the ten largest hold around 12%. The CDR3 extends over 13 amino acids. V lost 2 bases, J lost 7 bases, and 11 bases lay in between. CDR1 is MNHEY, CDR2 SVGAGI, per germline. The chain employs TRBV6-5 and TRBJ1-2; D gene ambiguous. This receptor was identified in a man aged 18-30 years in good health and CMV-seropositive. Sequencing input: PBMCs. The CDR3 loop is CASSYEGRAGYTF. For the CDR3, the DNA is TGTGCCAGCAGTTACGAGGGTCGGGCTGGCTACACCTTC.